The 10 T cell receptor beta chains below all came from one sample that was sequenced in a study of T cell changes during pregnancy in multiple sclerosis (dated by TCRdb to about 2019). The receptor library was made with the immunoSEQ multiplex PCR assay. This is the immuneACCESS table as TCRdb keeps it, with only in-frame sequences that have V and J called. A part of the clones is gone; compared with another copy, unresolved V genes explain less than half, and the rest is unexplained. Within this sample are 88,000 or so clones, with roughly nine tenths of them counted one time only. The ten largest clones take up approximately 2.5% of the sample. Sequencing used peripheral blood, obtained before pregnancy. The receptors here all came from a female donor with multiple sclerosis, enrolled in a pregnancy study.

V and J are TRBV5-1 and TRBJ2-7; D call uncertain. The CDR3 extends over 13 amino acids. Trimming shortened V by 4 bases and J by 0 bases, and 8 bases separated the two germline ends. In germline, CDR1 is SGHRS, CDR2 YFSETQ. The CDR3 is CASSLTPSYEQYF. The CDR3 DNA is TGCGCCAGCAGCCTCACTCCCTCCTACGAGCAGTACTTC.

The rearrangement joins TRBV7-2 to TRBJ2-3; possible D gene TRBD2, 6 bases. CDR1 is SGHTA, CDR2 FQGNSA, per germline. This CDR3 region has 15 residues. Trimming removed 0 bases at V and 12 bases at J, with 19 bases between. CDR3 in DNA: TGTGCCAGCAGCTTAGCGGGAGGACAAACCTTCAGCCAGTATTTT. The encoded protein is CASSLAGGQTFSQYF.

This chain links TRBV4-3 with TRBJ2-7; TRBD1 agrees at 9 bases. The trim removed 4 bases at V and 3 bases at J, leaving 7 bases unmatched. Per the germline V gene, CDR1 is LGHNA and CDR2 is YSLEER. The CDR3 is made up of 15 amino acids. CDR3 amino acids: CASSPFGTGLYEQYF. The CDR3 DNA reads as TGCGCCAGCAGCCCGTTCGGGACAGGGCTCTACGAGCAGTACTTC.

This sequence joins TRBV14 and TRBJ2-1, with 9 bases fitting TRBD1. J was trimmed by 5 bases and V by 3 bases; bases with no gene match: 5. The CDR3 is 15 amino acids. Germline CDR1 SGHDN, CDR2 FVKESK. As DNA, the CDR3 is TGTGCCAGCAGCCATGGCGACAGGGGGAACAATGAGCAGTTCTTC. Its translation: CASSHGDRGNNEQFF.

The chain couples TRBV7-6 to TRBJ1-2; 11 bases align to TRBD1. Germline CDR1 and CDR2: SGHVS and FNYEAQ. The CDR3 extends over 15 amino acids. After removal of 2 bases from V and 8 bases from J, the junction contained 7 bases not matched to a gene. DNA for the CDR3: TGTGCCAGCAGCTTATCAGGACAGGGGGCAGGCGGCTACACCTTC. As protein: CASSLSGQGAGGYTF. Together with reference TRBV7-6 and TRBJ1-2, the CDR3 gives the full variable domain: GAGVSQSPRYKVTKRGQDVALRCDPISGHVSLYWYRQALGQGPEFLTYFNYEAQQDKSGLPNDRFSAERPEGSISTLTIQRTEQRDSAMYRCASSLSGQGAGGYTFGSGTRLTVV.

This sequence joins TRBV5-4 and TRBJ2-1; 9 bases align to TRBD2. There are 18 residues in the CDR3. CDR1 is SGHNT and CDR2 is YYREEE in the germline V gene (reference sequence). The V and J ends lost 0 bases and 7 bases, in that order; junction bases with no gene match: 14. CDR3 region: CASSLDGGAGGIQNEQFF. The CDR3 region has the DNA TGTGCCAGCAGCTTGGATGGGGGGGCGGGAGGGATACAAAATGAGCAGTTCTTC. The whole variable domain, remainder taken from reference TRBV5-4 and TRBJ2-1, is ETGVTQSPTHLIKTRGQQVTLRCSSQSGHNTVSWYQQALGQGPQFIFQYYREEENGRGNFPPRFSGLQFPNYSSELNVNALELDDSALYLCASSLDGGAGGIQNEQFFGPGTRLTVL.

As to this clone: The junction does not match germline at one end; this may be a read error. The rearrangement links TRBV7-7 to TRBJ2-2, with D perhaps matching TRBD2 (6 bases). CDR1 is SSHAT and CDR2 is FNYEAQ in the germline V gene (reference sequence). The CDR3 covers 13 residues. The CDR3 is CASSLAGTGELFF. The CDR3 DNA reads TGTGCTAGCAGCTTGGCGGGGACCGGGGAGCTGTTTTTT.

The rearrangement joins TRBV6-6 to TRBJ1-2; D is uncertain. Germline V gene sequence: CDR1 MNHNY, CDR2 SVGAGI (reference sequence). Trimming shortened V by 4 bases and J by 5 bases, and 11 bases separated the two germline ends. The CDR3 spans 13 residues. CDR3 residues: CASSFVREYGYTF. CDR3 in DNA: TGTGCCAGCAGTTTCGTCCGGGAGTATGGCTACACCTTC.

The chain carries TRBV4-2 and TRBJ2-2; tentatively, D is TRBD2 (6 bases). This CDR3 has 17 residues. CDR1 and CDR2 from the germline V gene are LGHNA and YNFKEQ. V was trimmed by 3 bases and J by 6 bases, leaving 20 bases between them. The CDR3 sequence: CASSHGAGTPGAGELFF. Here the CDR3 DNA reads TGTGCCAGCAGCCATGGAGCCGGGACCCCGGGGGCCGGGGAGCTGTTTTTT.

V is TRBV7-9 and J is TRBJ2-1, with D tentatively TRBD1 (6 bases). Per the germline V gene, CDR1 is SEHNR and CDR2 is FQNEAQ (reference sequence). The CDR3 length is 14 residues. V gave up 3 bases and J gave up 10 bases, with 16 bases separating them. The CDR3 region is CASSFPLTGQEQFF. In DNA, the CDR3 is TGTGCCAGCAGCTTCCCCCTTACAGGGCAAGAGCAGTTCTTC.